This entry concerns a single T cell receptor (beta chain). Its matching antigen is unknown. Broader study findings: The TCR gene usage of tumor memory CD4+ T cells clustered together with blood and lymph node memory CD4+ cells and with lymph node naive CD4+ cells.

Cells sorted as Tregs were CD4+, CD25+ and CD127-/low. TCRdb reprocessed the 5' RACE reads with MiXCR, giving one entry per CDR3 protein. The data hold tens of thousands of distinct CDR3 sequences, with 20% to 25% observed a single time. The source of this sequence is a female donor with breast cancer. The material sequenced was Tregs sorted from blood.

CDR3 amino acids: CASSWGQVGEQYF. In nucleotides, the CDR3 is TGTGCCAGCAGCTGGGGACAGGTGGGGGAGCAGTACTTC. The chain employs TRBV13 and TRBJ2-7, with 8 bases that match TRBD1. The V segment lost 4 bases and the J segment 7 bases; nucleotides outside the gene matches: 6. The CDR3 has 13 residues. Germline CDR1 is PRHDT and CDR2 is FYEKMQ (reference sequence).